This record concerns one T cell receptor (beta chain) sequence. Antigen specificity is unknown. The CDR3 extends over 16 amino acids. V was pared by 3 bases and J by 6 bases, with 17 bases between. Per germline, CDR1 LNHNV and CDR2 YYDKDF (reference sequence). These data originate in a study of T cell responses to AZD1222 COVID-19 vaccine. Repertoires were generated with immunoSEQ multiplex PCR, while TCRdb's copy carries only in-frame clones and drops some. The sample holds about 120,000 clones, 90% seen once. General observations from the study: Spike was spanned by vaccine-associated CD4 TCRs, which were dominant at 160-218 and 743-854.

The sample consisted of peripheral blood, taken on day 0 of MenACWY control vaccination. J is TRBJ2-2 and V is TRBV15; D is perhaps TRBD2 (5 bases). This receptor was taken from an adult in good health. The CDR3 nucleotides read TGTGCCACCAGCAGCGATCCACTAGGTACGGCCGGGGAGCTGTTTTTT. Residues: CATSSDPLGTAGELFF.